This TCR beta chain is drawn from a study of blood T cell repertoires in COVID-19. Profiling relied on immunoSEQ multiplex PCR, and the TCRdb table lists in-frame clones only, not all of them. This sample carries about 170,000 clones, 82% of them seen once, and the ten largest clones take under 12%. The CDR3 contains 15 residues. Trimming removed 2 bases from V and 8 bases from J; junction bases left unmatched: 4. Germline lookup yields CDR1 SGHRS and CDR2 YFSETQ. The source is a woman at least 80 years old with active or convalescent COVID-19. Sequenced: peripheral blood. The chain links TRBV5-1 to TRBJ2-1, with 13 bases that match TRBD2. CDR3 sequence reads: CASSFGTSGMDEQFF. As DNA, the CDR3 is TGCGCCAGCAGCTTCGGGACTAGCGGGATGGATGAGCAGTTCTTC.